The 11 T cell receptor beta chains given below trace back to one sample, sequenced in a study of tumor-infiltrating lymphocytes in primary liver carcinoma. Using a constant-region primer together with ProtoScript II reverse transcriptase, TCR beta cDNA was made from 500 to 650 ng of total RNA. ARM-PCR was slightly modified, and three nested multiplex PCR rounds with it gave rise to the TCR beta libraries. TRBV1-TRBV30 forward and Cbeta reverse primers drove the first two roughly 10-cycle rounds. TCRdb re-called the multiplex PCR reads with MiXCR, one entry per CDR3 protein. This repertoire shows approximately 110,000 distinct CDR3 sequences, roughly 85% found once; its top ten account for more than 15%. Starting material for RNA and DNA co-extraction consisted of roughly 19-30 mg of unsorted bulk tissue. The sample taken for sequencing was liver tumor tissue from sampling region 3. The sample's subset: tumor region T3, left-lateral pole. The receptor set was obtained from a man in his forties with primary liver carcinoma and hepatitis B virus infection.

To note about this clonotype: At one boundary the junction diverges from the germline segment, which might be a read error. The CDR3 nucleotides read TGTGCCTGGAGCCGGCCCGGATCTGAGTCCTACAATGAGCTGTTCTTC. It yields the protein CAWSRPGSESYNELFF. V is TRBV30 and J is TRBJ2-1, with D unresolved. This CDR3 contains 16 residues. Germline CDR1 reads GTSNPN; CDR2 reads SVGIG (reference sequence).

As concerns this clonotype: One junction end does not reproduce the germline sequence, and a read error may be involved. V gene TRBV11-2 combines with J gene TRBJ2-6; 8 positions match TRBD1. The CDR3 extends over 21 amino acids. Germline lookup yields CDR1 SGHAT and CDR2 FQNNGV. The CDR3 reads CASSMGVDRGISFSGANLLTF. The CDR3 DNA reads TGTGCCAGCAGCATGGGGGTAGACAGGGGCATTTCCTTCTCTGGGGCCAACCTCCTGACTTTC.

This clonotype was observed a handful of times. This chain uses TRBV29-1 with TRBJ2-3, with TRBD2 as a possible D gene (7 bases). This CDR3 contains 13 residues. The V end lost 6 bases, the J end lost 5 bases, and 15 bases lay between the germline ends. Germline V gene lookup returns CDR1 SQVTM and CDR2 ANQGSEA. CDR3 in amino acids: CSVRTGGVDTQYF. In DNA form, the CDR3 reads TGCAGCGTCAGGACGGGGGGCGTAGATACGCAGTATTTT.

Comments on this clonotype: With a much larger clone just one base away, this may be a read error. The rearrangement links TRBV5-1 to TRBJ1-1; 8 bases line up with TRBD1. This CDR3 has 14 residues. Germline V gene sequence: CDR1 SGHRS, CDR2 YFSETQ. The CDR3 DNA reads TGCGCCAGCAGCTTGGCCAGGGGGCGGACTGAAGATTTCTTT. This sequence encodes CASSLARGRTEDFF.

This chain uses TRBV6-5 with TRBJ2-2; 8 positions match TRBD2. Germline lookup yields CDR1 MNHEY and CDR2 SVGAGI. This CDR3 spans 18 amino acids. After removal of 0 bases from V and 9 bases from J, the junction contained 15 bases not matched to a gene. In DNA, the CDR3 is TGTGCCAGCAGTTACTCGAGCGGGTCGGGAGGGAACAACAGGGAGCTGTTTTTT. It translates to CASSYSSGSGGNNRELFF.

Points on this clonotype: A read error may produce the germline difference seen at one junction end. This sequence joins TRBV11-2 and TRBJ2-5; D is unresolved. The CDR3 is 15 residues long. Germline V gene sequence: CDR1 SGHAT, CDR2 FQNNGV. In DNA form, the CDR3 reads TGTGCCAGCGGCCCCGTCAGGCTAGTCCCAGAGGCCCAGTACTTC. Translating gives CASGPVRLVPEAQYF.

This clonotype was recorded a few times. The chain is built from TRBV29-1 and TRBJ2-2, with D perhaps matching TRBD2 (6 bases). This CDR3 is built from 14 residues. Per the germline V gene, CDR1 is SQVTM and CDR2 is ANQGSEA. CDR3 residues: CSVTLGGDAGELFF. Here the CDR3 DNA reads TGCAGTGTTACTCTGGGGGGTGATGCCGGGGAGCTGTTTTTT.

The chain recombines TRBV12-3 or TRBV12-4 with TRBJ2-3; D is possibly TRBD1 or TRBD2 (5 bases each). The CDR3 has 15 amino acids. V dropped 4 bases and J dropped 6 bases, with 17 bases sitting between them. The DNA for the CDR3 is TGTGCCAGCAGTTCTGCGAGCGGACACACTGATACGCAGTATTTT. Protein sequence: CASSSASGHTDTQYF.

Comments on this clonotype: Relative to the germline gene, one junction end is altered; a read error may explain this. The CDR3 coding sequence is TGCAGCGCAGGACGGGTGAACTCTGAAGGTTTCTTT. It specifies CSAGRVNSEGFF. The chain is built from TRBV29-1 and TRBJ1-1; D uncertain. CDR1 SQVTM and CDR2 ANQGSEA come from the germline V gene. The CDR3 is made up of 12 amino acids.

Details on this clonotype: The CDR3 does not close with the conserved phenylalanine or tryptophan, likely indicating a read error. The CDR3: CASSYSRTGDITGELFL. The CDR3 DNA reads as TGTGCCAGCAGTTACTCGAGGACGGGGGACATCACCGGGGAGCTGTTTCTT. This chain uses TRBV6-5 with TRBJ2-2; the D call may be TRBD1 or TRBD2 (6 bases each). CDR3 length equals 17 residues. Trimming removed 0 bases at V and 4 bases at J, with 15 bases between. Per germline, CDR1 MNHEY and CDR2 SVGAGI.

A remark on this clonotype: Relative to the germline gene, one junction end is altered; a read error may explain this. The V gene is TRBV5-4, the J gene TRBJ2-5, with D tentatively TRBD1 or TRBD2 (5 bases each). This CDR3 spans 12 amino acids. CDR1 and CDR2 (germline): SGHNT, YYREEE (reference sequence). This chain's CDR3 is CASSRDQENQHF. The CDR3, as DNA: TGTGCCAGCAGTAGGGACCAAGAGAACCAGCACTTC.